This T cell receptor (beta chain) was identified during a study of T cell responses to AZD1222 COVID-19 vaccine. For the study at large: Second-dose groups at about 4 or about 12 weeks were pooled.

Repertoires were generated with immunoSEQ multiplex PCR, while TCRdb's copy carries only in-frame clones and drops some. The repertoire includes 150,000 or so clones, roughly 90% of them detected once, and more than 5.5% sits in the top ten. Germline trimming cut 0 bases from V and 3 bases from J; bases unmatched to any gene: 6. From germline, CDR1 is MNHEY and CDR2 SVGAGI. The CDR3 length is 16 residues. The V and J genes are TRBV6-5 and TRBJ2-7; TRBD1 agrees at 9 bases. Sequencing was performed on peripheral blood, taken on day 0 of AZD1222 vaccination. This receptor was obtained from an adult in good health. CDR3 amino acids: CASSYSTGTGSYEQYF. CDR3 sequence (DNA): TGTGCCAGCAGTTACTCAACCGGGACAGGGAGCTACGAGCAGTACTTC.